The present T cell receptor beta chain was sequenced within a study of cytomegalovirus exposure and HLA in healthy donors. The PCR employed 60 Vbeta primers together with 13 Jbeta primers. Clones were sequenced by immunoSEQ multiplex PCR, and TCRdb holds only the in-frame ones, with some missing. The sample lists about 140,000 clones; around 82% were seen once. General study points: What a later analysis reportedly showed was that an Asian-associated ancestry cluster had fewer N-insertions than the roughly 700-donor mean. The authors enumerated over 150 TCR beta chains as linked to cytomegalovirus.

With respect to this clone: Its antigen is still unknown.

The receptor's source is a man over 45 in good health and CMV-seronegative. Specimen: PBMCs.

CDR3 sequence (DNA): TGTGCCAGCAGCTTCCCCGGGACTAGCAGGGAGGAGCTGTTTTTT. Protein product: CASSFPGTSREELFF. The rearrangement uses TRBV7-3 and TRBJ2-2, with 9 bases matching TRBD2. The V gene end was trimmed by 3 bases and the J gene end by 10 bases; junction bases not matched to a gene: 9. The CDR3 extends over 15 amino acids. Germline values: CDR1 SGHTA, CDR2 FQGTGA. Together with reference TRBV7-3 and TRBJ2-2, the CDR3 gives the full variable domain: GAGVSQTPSNKVTEKGKYVELRCDPISGHTALYWYRQSLGQGPEFLIYFQGTGAADDSGLPNDRFFAVRPEGSVSTLKIQRTERGDSAVYLCASSFPGTSREELFFGEGSRLTVL.